The rows below give T cell receptor beta chains drawn from one sample of a study of identical twins. TCRdb reanalysed the 5' RACE reads using MiXCR and keeps one entry per CDR3 protein. In the table there are hundreds of thousands of distinct CDR3 sequences, roughly 12% of which are singletons. This sample also belongs to another study, concerning yellow fever vaccine responses in identical twins.

Sequenced sample: PBMCs. The receptors were sampled from a woman aged 18-29 years in good health. Both conserved end residues are part of each CDR3.

V	CDR3
TRBV7-2	CASSDSGAAYEQYF
TRBV29-1	CSVEDREDNEQFF
TRBV7-6	CASSSLEKRESGGELFF
TRBV12-3/TRBV12-4	CASRPGGGGLAGPTTDTQYF
TRBV28	CASSRPGLATDTQYF
TRBV20-1	CCARDPLANITWYYYNEQFF
TRBV27	CASSLSLAGAYTGELFF
TRBV5-1	CASSLASGATNTGELFF
TRBV21-1	CASSKNPGLDKNTGELFF
TRBV20-1	CSARAGTDTQYF
TRBV27	CASSFGPLREQYF
TRBV25-1	CASSERFVRNTEAFF
TRBV12-3/TRBV12-4	CASASSVSYNEQFF
TRBV2	CASSGQGAPDTQYF
TRBV6-5	CASSYGPSREPDTQYF
TRBV24-1	CATSDPRDAVSEQYF
TRBV10-3	CAIRSGQDTYEQYF
TRBV5-1	CASSSTGVTEAFF
TRBV9	CASSVDGGRTYEQYF
TRBV7-2	CASSLMQREAYEQYF
TRBV18	CASSHGTGVFEQFF
TRBV6-2/TRBV6-3	CASISLSGADGANVLTF
TRBV12-3/TRBV12-4	CASSWDGRGTGELFF
TRBV20-1	CSARDLGEFYF
TRBV28	CASSFRTSGARSQYF